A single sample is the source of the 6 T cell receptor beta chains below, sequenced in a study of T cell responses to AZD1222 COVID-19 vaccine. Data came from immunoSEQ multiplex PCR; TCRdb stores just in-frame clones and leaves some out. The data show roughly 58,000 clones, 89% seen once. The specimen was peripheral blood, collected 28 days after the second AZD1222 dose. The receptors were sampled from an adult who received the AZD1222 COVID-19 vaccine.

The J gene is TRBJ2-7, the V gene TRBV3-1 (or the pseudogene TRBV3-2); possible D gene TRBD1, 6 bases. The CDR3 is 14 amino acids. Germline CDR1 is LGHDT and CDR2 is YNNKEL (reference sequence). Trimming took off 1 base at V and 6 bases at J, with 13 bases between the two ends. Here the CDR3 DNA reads TGTGCCAGCAGCCAAGCACAGGGTCTAGGCGAGCAGTACTTC. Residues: CASSQAQGLGEQYF.

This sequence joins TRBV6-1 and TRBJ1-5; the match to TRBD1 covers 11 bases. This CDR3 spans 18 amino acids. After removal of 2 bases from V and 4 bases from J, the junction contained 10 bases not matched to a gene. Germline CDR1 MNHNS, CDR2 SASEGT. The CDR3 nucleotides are TGTGCCAGCAGTGAAAGTCTGGACAGGGGGCTAAGAAATCAGCCCCAGCATTTT. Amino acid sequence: CASSESLDRGLRNQPQHF.

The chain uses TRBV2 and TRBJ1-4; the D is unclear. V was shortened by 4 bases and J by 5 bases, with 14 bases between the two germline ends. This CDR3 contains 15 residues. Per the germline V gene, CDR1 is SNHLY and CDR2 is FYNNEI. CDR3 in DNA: TGTGCCAGCAGTGGCCCGCCTGACGGGAATGAAAAACTGTTTTTT. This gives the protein CASSGPPDGNEKLFF.

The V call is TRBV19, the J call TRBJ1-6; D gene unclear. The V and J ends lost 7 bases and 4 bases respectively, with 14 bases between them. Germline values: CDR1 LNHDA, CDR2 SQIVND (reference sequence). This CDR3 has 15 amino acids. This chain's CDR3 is CASTDFGPYNSPLHF. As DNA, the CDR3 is TGTGCCAGTACCGACTTCGGGCCTTATAATTCACCCCTCCACTTT.

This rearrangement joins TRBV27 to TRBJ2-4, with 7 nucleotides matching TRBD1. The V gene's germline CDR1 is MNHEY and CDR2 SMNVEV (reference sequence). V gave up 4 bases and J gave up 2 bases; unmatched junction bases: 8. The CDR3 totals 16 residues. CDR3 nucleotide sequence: TGTGCCAGCAGTTCCGGACAGGTGGGGACCAAAAACATTCAGTACTTC. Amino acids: CASSSGQVGTKNIQYF.

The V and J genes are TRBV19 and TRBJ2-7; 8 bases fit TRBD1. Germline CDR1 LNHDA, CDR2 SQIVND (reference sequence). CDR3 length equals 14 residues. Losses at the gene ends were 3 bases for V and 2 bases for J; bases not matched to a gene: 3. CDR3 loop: CASSMEQGAYEQYF. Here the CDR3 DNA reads TGTGCCAGTAGTATGGAACAGGGGGCCTACGAGCAGTACTTC.